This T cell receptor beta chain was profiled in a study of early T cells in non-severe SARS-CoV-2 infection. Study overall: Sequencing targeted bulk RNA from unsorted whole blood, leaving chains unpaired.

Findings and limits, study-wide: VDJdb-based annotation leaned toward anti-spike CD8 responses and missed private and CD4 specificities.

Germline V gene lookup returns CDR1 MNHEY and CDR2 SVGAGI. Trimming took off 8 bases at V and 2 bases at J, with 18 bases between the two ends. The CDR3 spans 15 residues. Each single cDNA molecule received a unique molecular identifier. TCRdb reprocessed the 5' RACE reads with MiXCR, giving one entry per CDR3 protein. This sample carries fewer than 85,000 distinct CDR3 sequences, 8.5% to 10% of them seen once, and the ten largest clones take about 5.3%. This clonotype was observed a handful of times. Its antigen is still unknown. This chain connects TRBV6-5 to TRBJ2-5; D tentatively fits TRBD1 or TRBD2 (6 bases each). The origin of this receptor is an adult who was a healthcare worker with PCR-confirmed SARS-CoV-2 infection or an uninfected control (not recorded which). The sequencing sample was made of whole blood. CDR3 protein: CASGWTQGTQETQYF. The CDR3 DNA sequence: TGTGCCAGCGGATGGACTCAGGGGACTCAAGAGACCCAGTACTTC.